The next 6 T cell receptor beta chains were all read from a single sample in a study of Ad26.COV2.S vaccination and SARS-CoV-2 variants. The data were produced by immunoSEQ multiplex PCR, yet TCRdb's version contains in-frame clones alone and is incomplete. The sample contains over 300,000 clones, about four fifths of which appear only once. Treatment meaning: roughly 18 received Ad26.COV2.S at low or high dose, single or two shots; about 5 received placebo; per-sample allocation not given. Sample collection was performed on day 63 after the first vaccine or placebo injection. The sample here was peripheral blood, taken in a trial of Ad26.COV2.S vaccine versus placebo. Every receptor here comes from a person between 18 and 65 years old who received the Ad26.COV2.S COVID-19 vaccine or a placebo.

This chain links TRBV21-1 with TRBJ2-2; the table calls TRBD1, which could not be checked here. TRBV21-1 is flagged as a pseudogene. This CDR3 region has 19 residues. The CDR3 loop reads CASSKGPPGHPAVTGELFF. CDR3 nucleotides: TGTGCCAGCAGCAAAGGGCCTCCGGGACACCCCGCCGTCACCGGGGAGCTGTTTTTT.

The chain has TRBV5-1 and TRBJ1-6; TRBD1 matches at 8 bases. CDR1 and CDR2 (germline): SGHRS, YFSETQ. V trimming: 1 base; J trimming: 8 bases; junction bases outside the gene matches: 5. The CDR3 length is 15 residues. The CDR3 sequence is CASSLRTGKDSPLHF. The CDR3 nucleotides are TGCGCCAGCAGCTTGAGGACAGGGAAGGATTCACCCCTCCACTTT. The whole variable domain, remainder taken from reference TRBV5-1 and TRBJ1-6, is KAGVTQTPRYLIKTRGQQVTLSCSPISGHRSVSWYQQTPGQGLQFLFEYFSETQRNKGNFPGRFSGRQFSNSRSEMNVSTLELGDSALYLCASSLRTGKDSPLHFGNGTRLTVT.

CDR3 bases: TGTGCCATCAAGCCGCACGACGCCGGCTCGTACCAAGAGACCCAGTACTTC. Protein sequence: CAIKPHDAGSYQETQYF. V and J are TRBV10-3 and TRBJ2-5, with D unresolved. CDR1 is ENHRY and CDR2 is SYGVKD in the germline V gene. The CDR3 consists of 17 residues. V lost 7 bases to trimming and J lost 0 bases, with 21 bases between them.

The chain is built from TRBV19 and TRBJ1-6; 8 bases map to TRBD1. The length of the CDR3 is 12 residues. V was pared by 8 bases and J by 7 bases, with 1 base of the junction left unmatched. Per the germline V gene, CDR1 is LNHDA and CDR2 is SQIVND (reference sequence). The CDR3 bases are TGTGCCAGTGGACAGGGAAATTCACCCCTCCACTTT. It is translated as CASGQGNSPLHF.

The V gene is TRBV6-7, the J gene TRBJ1-1; D uncertain. TRBV6-7 belongs to the ORF category, with a function that is uncertain. CDR3 length: 15 amino acids. The ends were cut back, 2 bases at V and 0 bases at J, with 10 bases in the middle. Here the CDR3 reads CASSYPRSLNTEAFF. CDR3 nucleotide sequence: TGTGCCAGCAGTTACCCACGGAGCTTGAACACTGAAGCTTTCTTT.

This clone was observed a few times. The CDR3 loop is CASSFFGGYTF. The CDR3 DNA is TGTGCCAGCAGTTTTTTTGGTGGCTACACCTTC. This sequence joins TRBV12-3 or TRBV12-4 and TRBJ1-2; no clear D. V was cut by 3 bases and J by 7 bases, with 6 bases left in between. The CDR3 totals 11 residues.